This is a list of T cell receptor beta chains from one sample in a study of shared clonotypes between healthy human individuals. Sequencing used immunoSEQ multiplex PCR; TCRdb keeps in-frame clones, though not all of them. The sample has roughly 2.1 million clones; just over 90% are singletons. Source material: naive CD8+ T cells from PBMCs. Receptor source: a man aged 18 to 35 in good health. Some clones in this sample may be carry-over from other donors' samples. Both conserved end residues are part of each CDR3. A D gene is named only where the DNA matches it firmly. Clone size is given for some rows only: seen once, a few or many times, or a class if the clone is expanded.

D	size	V	J	DNA	CDR3
-	-	TRBV5-1	TRBJ1-2	TGCGCCAGCAGTCTGGTTGCCGACCTCTACACCTTC	CASSLVADLYTF
-	once	TRBV30	TRBJ2-7	TGTGCCTGGAGTGGGGACAACCTTTACTACGAGCAGTACTTC	CAWSGDNLYYEQYF
TRBD1	few	TRBV7-9	TRBJ1-1	TGTGCCAGCAGCCTGACAGGGGAAGCTTTCTTT	CASSLTGEAFF
-	-	TRBV5-6	TRBJ2-7	TGTGCCAGCAGCTTGCGGTTAGGCTACGAGCAGTACTTC	CASSLRLGYEQYF
-	-	TRBV28	TRBJ2-2	TGTGCCAGCAGTTTAACGGGGGTCGGCGGGGAGCTGTTTTTT	CASSLTGVGGELFF
-	few	TRBV9	TRBJ1-3	TGTGCCAGCAGCGTGAGCGGGGCCGCTGGAAACACCATATATTTT	CASSVSGAAGNTIYF
-	once	TRBV6-1	TRBJ1-1	TGTGCCAGCAGTGAAGCTTGGAGACAGCCGAACACTGAAGCTTTCTTT	CASSEAWRQPNTEAFF
-	-	TRBV6-5	TRBJ2-5	TGTGCCAGCAGTTACTTCCAGGGGGGGGAGACCCAGTACTTC	CASSYFQGGETQYF
-	-	TRBV6-1	TRBJ1-1	TGTGCCAGCAGTGAATGGAGGACGAACACTGAAGCTTTCTTT	CASSEWRTNTEAFF
-	-	TRBV4-2	TRBJ2-1	TGTGCCAGCAGCCAGCCCGTAAGGGCGCCCGACAATGAGCAGTTCTTC	CASSQPVRAPDNEQFF
-	few	TRBV9	TRBJ1-1	TGTGCCAGCAGCAACTTAGGGTTTTACACTGAAGCTTTCTTT	CASSNLGFYTEAFF
-	once	TRBV6-5	TRBJ1-3	TGTGCCAGCAAGTTAGGGACTGGAAACACCATATATTTT	CASKLGTGNTIYF
-	-	TRBV7-8	TRBJ1-2	TGTGCCAGCAGCCTTCATCCACAGGGAAGTGATGGCTACACCTTC	CASSLHPQGSDGYTF
-	-	TRBV4-1	TRBJ2-1	TGCGCCAGCAGCCAAGGTAGTTTACTCGCGTACAATGAGCAGTTCTTC	CASSQGSLLAYNEQFF
-	-	TRBV6-6	TRBJ1-4	TGTGCCAGCAGTTACGTAGTCAGCCGAAATGAAAAACTGTTTTTT	CASSYVVSRNEKLFF
-	-	TRBV28	TRBJ2-3	TGTGCCAGCAGTCCCTCCACCGGTTTAGGGCCAGATACGCAGTATTTT	CASSPSTGLGPDTQYF
-	once	TRBV7-8	TRBJ1-2	TGTGCCAGCAGCCCCGCCCCCCTCTATGGCTACACCTTC	CASSPAPLYGYTF
-	-	TRBV6-1	TRBJ1-3	TGTGCCAGCAGACCTGACAAGGGCGACGGAAACACCATATATTTT	CASRPDKGDGNTIYF
TRBD1	-	TRBV29-1	TRBJ1-1	TGCAGCGTTCGGACAGGGCTCACTGAAGCTTTCTTT	CSVRTGLTEAFF
-	-	TRBV14	TRBJ2-1	TGTGCCAGCAGCCAACCGTCCCCTAGGTCATGGGAGCAGTTCTTC	CASSQPSPRSWEQFF
-	-	TRBV5-6	TRBJ2-3	TGTGCCAGCAGCTTGGCAACGGAGTTATGGGGATCTAGCACAGATACGCAGTATTTT	CASSLATELWGSSTDTQYF
-	-	TRBV28	TRBJ2-2	TGTGCCAGCAGTTTGGGGAGCTGGAACACCGGGGAGCTGTTTTTT	CASSLGSWNTGELFF
-	-	TRBV11-2	TRBJ2-7	TGTGCCAGCAGCTCAGGACAGTCCTACGAGCAGTACTTC	CASSSGQSYEQYF
TRBD2	-	TRBV7-9	TRBJ2-2	TGTGCCAGCAGCCATACTAGCGGAGTGAACACCGGGGAGCTGTTTTTT	CASSHTSGVNTGELFF
-	-	TRBV7-9	TRBJ1-1	TGTGCCAGCAGCTTAGGAGGGGCGGAGTCGGGAGCTTTCTTT	CASSLGGAESGAFF
-	-	TRBV27	TRBJ1-5	TGTGCCAGCAGTTCAGGCAGGGAGTATAGCAATCAGCCCCAGCATTTT	CASSSGREYSNQPQHF
-	-	TRBV19	TRBJ1-5	TGTGCCAGTAGTATAGATCGGGAGGGCCCCTTCAATCAGCCCCAGCATTTT	CASSIDREGPFNQPQHF
-	-	TRBV6-1	TRBJ1-5	TGTGCCAGCAGTGCAACCGCGTGGGGGGGCGATCAGCCCCAGCATTTT	CASSATAWGGDQPQHF
-	-	TRBV6-1	TRBJ2-1	TGTGCCAGCAGCCAATCAGGCAATGAGCAGTTCTTC	CASSQSGNEQFF
-	-	TRBV29-1	TRBJ1-1	TGCAGCGGCCTTGGGGAGACTGAAGCTTTCTTT	CSGLGETEAFF
TRBD2	-	TRBV7-3	TRBJ2-7	TGTGCCAGCAGCTTAGGGACTAGCGGGACCGAGCAGTACTTC	CASSLGTSGTEQYF
-	-	TRBV11-2	TRBJ1-3	TGTGCCAGCAGCTTATCCGGAAACACCATATATTTT	CASSLSGNTIYF
-	-	TRBV27	TRBJ1-5	TGTGCCAGCAGTTTAGGGCAGGGGTTATTGCCCCAGCATTTT	CASSLGQGLLPQHF
-	-	TRBV28	TRBJ1-5	TGTGCCACCGCCGACGGGGATCAGCCCCAGCATTTT	CATADGDQPQHF
TRBD1	-	TRBV6-5	TRBJ2-7	TGTGCCAGCAGTTCGAGACAGGGCTCCTACGAGCAGTACTTC	CASSSRQGSYEQYF
TRBD1	-	TRBV5-6	TRBJ2-1	TGTGCCAGCAGCTCGGGGACAGGGGGCGTTAGGAGGCAGTTCTTC	CASSSGTGGVRRQFF
TRBD1	-	TRBV28	TRBJ2-1	TGTGCCAGCGCCGGGACAGTTACCTACAATGAGCAGTTCTTC	CASAGTVTYNEQFF
-	few	TRBV5-5	TRBJ1-1	TGTGCCAGCAGCAGCCGGGCCCCAGCAGGCAACACTGAAGCTTTCTTT	CASSSRAPAGNTEAFF
-	-	TRBV19	TRBJ1-5	TGTGCCAGTAGTCCAGCCAGCTATACCCTCTTTGGTCATCAGCCCCAGCATTTT	CASSPASYTLFGHQPQHF
TRBD1	-	TRBV4-3	TRBJ2-3	TGCGCCAGCAGCCAAGGGCTGGACAGGGCGGGTACGCAGTATTTT	CASSQGLDRAGTQYF
TRBD2	-	TRBV30	TRBJ2-1	TGTGCCTGGAGCCCTAGCGGGAGTCCATACAATGAGCAGTTCTTC	CAWSPSGSPYNEQFF
-	-	TRBV7-9	TRBJ2-7	TGTGCCAGCAGCTTAGGTGCTACGGACGAGCAGTACTTC	CASSLGATDEQYF
-	-	TRBV5-4	TRBJ2-3	TGTGCCAGCAGCTCCTGGCACGGATCGGGCACAGATACGCAGTATTTT	CASSSWHGSGTDTQYF
-	-	TRBV29-1	TRBJ1-1	TGCAGCGTGGATGGGGGCCCCGTTCGGGCTTTCTTT	CSVDGGPVRAFF
TRBD1	-	TRBV27	TRBJ1-3	TGTGCCAGCAGCCCGAACAGGGGCTCTGGAAACACCATATATTTT	CASSPNRGSGNTIYF
-	once	TRBV25-1	TRBJ1-1	TGTGCCAGCAGTGAAATAGGAGGGATTCTGGCTGAAGCTTTCTTT	CASSEIGGILAEAFF
-	-	TRBV6-6	TRBJ2-3	TGTGCCAGCAGGCGGGCCGGGGAAGATACGCAGTATTTT	CASRRAGEDTQYF
TRBD2	-	TRBV27	TRBJ2-2	TGTGCCAGCAGTTTAGTTGATATGGGGACTAAGGACACCGGGGAGCTGTTTTTT	CASSLVDMGTKDTGELFF
-	-	TRBV4-3	TRBJ2-7	TGCGCCAGCAGCCAAGAGAAGGGGTTTGAAAACGAGCAGTACTTC	CASSQEKGFENEQYF
-	-	TRBV27	TRBJ2-1	TGTGCCAGCAGTAGGGGACATGGGGGCTCCTACAATGAGCAGTTCTTC	CASSRGHGGSYNEQFF